These T cell receptor beta chains were read from a single sample in a study of blood T cell repertoires in COVID-19. Sequencing was performed with immunoSEQ multiplex PCR; in TCRdb, only in-frame clones are kept and a portion is missing. The profile covers under 250,000 clones, with around 90% appearing a single time and under 1.5% taken by the ten largest. The specimen was peripheral blood. Receptors originate from an elderly man with acute or convalescent COVID-19. Each CDR3 is given with its conserved first and last residue.

len: 16; v_gene: TRBV9; j_gene: TRBJ2-7; CDR3aa: CASSVAPAADTYEQYF
len: 14; v_gene: TRBV5-1; j_gene: TRBJ2-5; CDR3aa: CASSLNQGGETQYF
len: 16; v_gene: TRBV5-1; j_gene: TRBJ2-5; CDR3aa: CASSPGLAGGGETQYF
len: 19; v_gene: TRBV21-1; j_gene: TRBJ1-5; CDR3aa: CASSQYWDRDTYSNQPQHF
len: 15; v_gene: TRBV19; j_gene: TRBJ1-2; CDR3aa: CASSHGRGGNYGYTF
len: 15; v_gene: TRBV7-2; j_gene: TRBJ2-7; CDR3aa: CASSSGAPPIGEQYF
len: 13; v_gene: TRBV19; j_gene: TRBJ1-6; CDR3aa: CASRGRGHSPLHF
len: 14; v_gene: TRBV6-5; j_gene: TRBJ1-1; CDR3aa: CATSWDRVNTEAFF
len: 15; v_gene: TRBV28; j_gene: TRBJ2-7; CDR3aa: CASSFWSGSSYEQYF
len: 16; v_gene: TRBV9; j_gene: TRBJ1-1; CDR3aa: CASTSGGGGLDTEAFF
len: 15; v_gene: TRBV24-1; j_gene: TRBJ2-2; CDR3aa: CATSDARSRPGELFF
len: 15; v_gene: TRBV10-2; j_gene: TRBJ2-5; CDR3aa: CASKEIGTARTTQYF
len: 13; v_gene: TRBV19; j_gene: TRBJ1-6; CDR3aa: CASSGDTRSPLHF
len: 18; v_gene: TRBV3-1/TRBV3-2; j_gene: TRBJ1-2; CDR3aa: CASSQGPGQGAGNYGYTF
len: 16; v_gene: TRBV6-5; j_gene: TRBJ1-1; CDR3aa: CASSYGTGPQNTEAFF
len: 16; v_gene: TRBV27; j_gene: TRBJ1-5; CDR3aa: CASSAIDRGSNQPQHF
len: 14; v_gene: TRBV7-2; j_gene: TRBJ1-5; CDR3aa: CASSLEGPRSPQHF
len: 13; v_gene: TRBV6-6; j_gene: TRBJ2-2; CDR3aa: CASSYPRDGELFF
len: 15; v_gene: TRBV10-3; j_gene: TRBJ2-1; CDR3aa: CAISIRQGNYNEQFF
len: 13; v_gene: TRBV13; j_gene: TRBJ2-7; CDR3aa: CAASGTGAGEQYF
len: 14; v_gene: TRBV24-1; j_gene: TRBJ1-1; CDR3aa: CATSDPGQGTEAFF
len: 15; v_gene: TRBV29-1; j_gene: TRBJ2-2; CDR3aa: CSGRRQGSFGGELFF
len: 18; v_gene: TRBV10-3; j_gene: TRBJ2-1; CDR3aa: CAISEPGLAGGYDNEQFF
len: 14; v_gene: TRBV5-1; j_gene: TRBJ2-5; CDR3aa: CASTRLAGRETQYF
len: 14; v_gene: TRBV28; j_gene: TRBJ2-1; CDR3aa: CASSNRLGYNEQFF
len: 14; v_gene: TRBV11-2; j_gene: TRBJ1-1; CDR3aa: CASSPTGLVTEAFF
len: 17; v_gene: TRBV6-2/TRBV6-3; j_gene: TRBJ1-2; CDR3aa: CASSRSTPGQGAHGYTF
len: 15; v_gene: TRBV6-6; j_gene: TRBJ2-3; CDR3aa: CASSSGGTGTDTQYF
len: 16; v_gene: TRBV27; j_gene: TRBJ1-5; CDR3aa: CASSLGGGVGAQPQHF
len: 14; v_gene: TRBV15; j_gene: TRBJ2-7; CDR3aa: CATSRREVAYKQYF
len: 13; v_gene: TRBV19; j_gene: TRBJ1-5; CDR3aa: CACSSGLNQPQHF
len: 16; v_gene: TRBV6-6; j_gene: TRBJ1-5; CDR3aa: CASSYPLGGSNQPQHF
len: 14; v_gene: TRBV19; j_gene: TRBJ2-7; CDR3aa: CASSILGRNYEQYF
len: 14; v_gene: TRBV5-1; j_gene: TRBJ2-1; CDR3aa: CASSAGLAGNEQFF
len: 13; v_gene: TRBV19; j_gene: TRBJ1-2; CDR3aa: CASTNQGAIGGTF
len: 13; v_gene: TRBV29-1; j_gene: TRBJ2-1; CDR3aa: CSVGREENNEQFF
len: 15; v_gene: TRBV7-2; j_gene: TRBJ2-5; CDR3aa: CASSLGGLSSETQYF
len: 17; v_gene: TRBV4-1; j_gene: TRBJ1-5; CDR3aa: CASSQEVGGHGNQPQHF
len: 15; v_gene: TRBV2; j_gene: TRBJ1-5; CDR3aa: CASSRRGQSNQPQHF
len: 14; v_gene: TRBV7-2; j_gene: TRBJ2-7; CDR3aa: CASSLSGSSYEQYF
len: 14; v_gene: TRBV19; j_gene: TRBJ1-6; CDR3aa: CASSAGTGRSPLHF
len: 15; v_gene: TRBV7-2; j_gene: TRBJ2-5; CDR3aa: CASSSRGGIGETQYF
len: 17; v_gene: TRBV28; j_gene: TRBJ1-5; CDR3aa: CASSLRQAPYGNQPQHF